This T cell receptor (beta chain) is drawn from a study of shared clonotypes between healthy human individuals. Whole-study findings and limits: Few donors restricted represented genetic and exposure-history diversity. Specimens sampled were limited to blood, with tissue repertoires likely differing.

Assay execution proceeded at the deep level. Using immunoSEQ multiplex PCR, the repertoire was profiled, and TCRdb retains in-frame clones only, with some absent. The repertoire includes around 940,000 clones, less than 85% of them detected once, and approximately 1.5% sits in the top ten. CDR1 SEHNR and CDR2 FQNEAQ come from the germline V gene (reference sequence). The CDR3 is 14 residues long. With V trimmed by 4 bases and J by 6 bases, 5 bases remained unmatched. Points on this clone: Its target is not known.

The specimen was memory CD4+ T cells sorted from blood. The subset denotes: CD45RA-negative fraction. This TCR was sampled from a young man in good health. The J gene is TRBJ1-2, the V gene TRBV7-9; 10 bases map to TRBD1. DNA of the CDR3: TGTGCCAGCAGCTCTCATGGGACAGGGGATGGCTACACCTTC. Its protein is CASSSHGTGDGYTF.